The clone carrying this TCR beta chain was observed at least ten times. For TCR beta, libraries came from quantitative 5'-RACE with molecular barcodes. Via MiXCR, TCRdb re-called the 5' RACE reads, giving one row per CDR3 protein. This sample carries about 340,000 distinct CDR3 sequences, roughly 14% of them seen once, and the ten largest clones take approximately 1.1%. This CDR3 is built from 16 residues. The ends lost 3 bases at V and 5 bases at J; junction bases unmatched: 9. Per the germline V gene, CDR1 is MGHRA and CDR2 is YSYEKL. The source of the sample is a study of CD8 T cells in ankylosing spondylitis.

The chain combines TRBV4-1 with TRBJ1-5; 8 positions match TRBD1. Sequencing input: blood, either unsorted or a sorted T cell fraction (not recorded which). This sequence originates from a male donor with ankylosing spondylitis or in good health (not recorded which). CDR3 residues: CASSQGQAEGYQPQHF. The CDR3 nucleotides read TGCGCCAGCAGCCAGGGACAGGCCGAGGGGTATCAGCCCCAGCATTTT.